One and the same sample provided the 3 T cell receptor beta chains below, sequenced in a study of blood T cell repertoires in COVID-19. The protocol was immunoSEQ multiplex PCR, while the TCRdb copy is restricted to in-frame clones and leaves out a portion. This sample has 55,000 to 65,000 clones, with about 89% found just once. Sequencing was performed on peripheral blood. Source of these receptors: a woman aged 55-69 years with active COVID-19.

In its sample, this clone was seen once. The chain couples TRBV18 to TRBJ1-1; D remains unclear. CDR1 is KGHSH, CDR2 LQKENI, per germline. The CDR3 totals 15 residues. V lost 0 bases and J lost 0, with 8 bases in between. CDR3 loop: CASSPPMAVNTEAFF. CDR3 coding DNA: TGTGCCAGCTCACCACCGATGGCGGTGAACACTGAAGCTTTCTTT.

This chain joins TRBV2 and TRBJ1-1; D is undetermined. Germline-derived CDR1 and CDR2 are SNHLY and FYNNEI. CDR3 length equals 11 residues. Trimming removed 4 bases from V and 8 bases from J, with 8 bases in between. The CDR3 DNA is TGTGCCAGCAGTGTTGGAGGGGAAGCTTTCTTT. Amino acids: CASSVGGEAFF.

V usage is TRBV19 and J usage is TRBJ1-6, with TRBD1 as a possible D gene (6 bases). Germline V CDR1 and CDR2: LNHDA, SQIVND (reference sequence). This CDR3 has 11 residues. V was clipped by 10 bases and J by 14 bases, with 15 bases between them. The CDR3 loop is CATYDRRSLHF. CDR3 DNA sequence: TGTGCCACTTACGACAGGAGGTCCCTCCACTTT.